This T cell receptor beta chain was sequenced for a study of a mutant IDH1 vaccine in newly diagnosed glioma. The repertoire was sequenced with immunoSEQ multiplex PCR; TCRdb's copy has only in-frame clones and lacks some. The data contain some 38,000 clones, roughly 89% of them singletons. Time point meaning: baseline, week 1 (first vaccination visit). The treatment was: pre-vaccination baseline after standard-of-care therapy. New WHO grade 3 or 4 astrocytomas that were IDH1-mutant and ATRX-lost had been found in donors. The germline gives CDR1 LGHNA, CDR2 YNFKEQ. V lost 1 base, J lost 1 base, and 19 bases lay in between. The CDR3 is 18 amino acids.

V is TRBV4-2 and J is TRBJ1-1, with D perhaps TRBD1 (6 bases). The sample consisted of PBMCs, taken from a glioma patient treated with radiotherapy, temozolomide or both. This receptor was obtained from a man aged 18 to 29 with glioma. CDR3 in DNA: TGTGCCAGCAGCCAAGGCGGGGGGGGGCGCAGAAGGAACACTGAAGCTTTCTTT. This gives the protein CASSQGGGGRRRNTEAFF.